This paragraph reports one T cell receptor (beta chain). The record originates from a study of blood T cell repertoires in COVID-19. Across the study: Samples of COVID-19 (acute and convalescent) were obtained from the United States, Italy and Spain. Nucleic acid was either cDNA or gDNA, and it came from T cells, B-cell-depleted T cells, or PBMCs.

Looked up from germline, CDR1 is MGHRA and CDR2 is YSYEKL. CDR3 length: 13 residues. V lost 0 bases to trimming and J lost 2 bases, with 4 bases between them. Under the authors' procedure: By means of reference gene primer amplification, nucleated cell counts were estimated. The assay was immunoSEQ multiplex PCR, and TCRdb's table has in-frame clones only and misses some. V and J calls and clone size are those listed in that table; D and trimming were worked out from the DNA. The repertoire includes about 150,000 clones, roughly 71% of them detected once, and roughly 3.6% sits in the top ten. The sequence was obtained from a woman of 80 years or more with acute or convalescent COVID-19. Sequenced input: peripheral blood. The chain combines TRBV4-1 with TRBJ1-2; D is uncertain. The CDR3: CASSQEGNYGYTF. The CDR3 region has the DNA TGCGCCAGCAGCCAAGAGGGCAACTATGGCTACACCTTC.